A selection of T cell receptor beta chains follows, all from one sample in a study of early stage breast cancer tumors. Libraries were prepared by immunoSEQ multiplex PCR; TCRdb keeps only in-frame clonotypes and omits some of them. The sample records 25,000 to 35,000 clones, roughly four fifths being singletons. The sample consisted of blood. These receptors all stem from a person in their forties with breast cancer. Each CDR3 is given with its conserved first and last residue. The order of the fields is CDR3 DNA, CDR3 protein, D gene, V gene, J gene, clone size. D genes are given only for firm matches. Some rows have no size entry. The others give once, few or many, or a class for an expanded clone.

CDR3 DNA: TGTGCCAGCAGTACTTACAATGAGCAGTTCTTC
CDR3 protein: CASSTYNEQFF
D gene: .
V gene: TRBV28
J gene: TRBJ2-1
clone size: .

CDR3 DNA: TGTGCCAGCAGCTTAACCGAGCGGGAGCTGTTTTTT
CDR3 protein: CASSLTERELFF
D gene: .
V gene: TRBV7-3
J gene: TRBJ2-2
clone size: few

CDR3 DNA: TGTGCCAGCAGCTTATCGGCAGGGCTAGCGGGCGAGCAGTACTTC
CDR3 protein: CASSLSAGLAGEQYF
D gene: TRBD2
V gene: TRBV5-4
J gene: TRBJ2-7
clone size: .

CDR3 DNA: TGTGCCAGCAGTCCCGCGGGAGGCGCCCAAGAGACCCAGTACTTC
CDR3 protein: CASSPAGGAQETQYF
D gene: TRBD2
V gene: TRBV7-2
J gene: TRBJ2-5
clone size: .

CDR3 DNA: TGTGCCAGCAGGGCGGGACAGGGAGGGTACGAGCAGTACTTC
CDR3 protein: CASRAGQGGYEQYF
D gene: TRBD1
V gene: TRBV6-1
J gene: TRBJ2-7
clone size: .

CDR3 DNA: TGTGCCATCAAGGGACCTAACACTGAAGCTTTCTTT
CDR3 protein: CAIKGPNTEAFF
D gene: .
V gene: TRBV10-3
J gene: TRBJ1-1
clone size: .

CDR3 DNA: TGTGCCAGTAGTTCAGGGCTAGCGGGAGGGAAATCCCAAGAGACCCAGTACTTC
CDR3 protein: CASSSGLAGGKSQETQYF
D gene: TRBD2
V gene: TRBV19
J gene: TRBJ2-5
clone size: .

CDR3 DNA: TGCAGCGTTCTCAGCAGCTATGGCTACACCTTC
CDR3 protein: CSVLSSYGYTF
D gene: .
V gene: TRBV29-1
J gene: TRBJ1-2
clone size: .

CDR3 DNA: TGTGCCACCGCCAGGGACAATAGAAACACCATATATTTT
CDR3 protein: CATARDNRNTIYF
D gene: .
V gene: TRBV6-5
J gene: TRBJ1-3
clone size: .

CDR3 DNA: TGTGCCAGCAGTCCCTCTCCAGGGTCGGGCGGCTACACCTTC
CDR3 protein: CASSPSPGSGGYTF
D gene: .
V gene: TRBV6-4
J gene: TRBJ1-2
clone size: few

CDR3 DNA: TGTGCCAGCAGCAAAGACCAGCACTCCGGGGAGCTGTTTTTT
CDR3 protein: CASSKDQHSGELFF
D gene: .
V gene: TRBV21-1
J gene: TRBJ2-2
clone size: few

CDR3 DNA: TGTGCCAGCACTAGCTATAGCGGGTCGGACCAGTACTTC
CDR3 protein: CASTSYSGSDQYF
D gene: TRBD2
V gene: TRBV6-5
J gene: TRBJ2-5
clone size: .

CDR3 DNA: TGTGCCAGCAGCCAAAGTCCGCTCGAGCAGTACTTC
CDR3 protein: CASSQSPLEQYF
D gene: .
V gene: TRBV14
J gene: TRBJ2-7
clone size: .

CDR3 DNA: TGTGCCACGCGGGGACAAGCCTACGAGCAGTACTTC
CDR3 protein: CATRGQAYEQYF
D gene: .
V gene: TRBV10-3
J gene: TRBJ2-7
clone size: .

CDR3 DNA: TGTGCCAGCAGCTTACCAGGGGGCTCCGTTGAAGCTTTCTTT
CDR3 protein: CASSLPGGSVEAFF
D gene: TRBD1
V gene: TRBV11-2
J gene: TRBJ1-1
clone size: .

CDR3 DNA: TGTGCCAGCATGGGTGTGGGGGAAAAACTGTTTTTT
CDR3 protein: CASMGVGEKLFF
D gene: .
V gene: TRBV28
J gene: TRBJ1-4
clone size: .

CDR3 DNA: TGTGCCAGCAGTTACTCGCGGGACGGCCAAGAGACCCAGTACTTC
CDR3 protein: CASSYSRDGQETQYF
D gene: .
V gene: TRBV6-5
J gene: TRBJ2-5
clone size: .

CDR3 DNA: TGTGCCAGCAGCTTGAGACACCGAACGGTGACCTACAATGAGCAGTTCTTC
CDR3 protein: CASSLRHRTVTYNEQFF
D gene: .
V gene: TRBV11-3
J gene: TRBJ2-1
clone size: .

CDR3 DNA: TGTGCCAGCAGAGGCCAGGTGGGGTCTGGGGCCAACGTCCTGACTTTC
CDR3 protein: CASRGQVGSGANVLTF
D gene: .
V gene: TRBV28
J gene: TRBJ2-6
clone size: .

CDR3 DNA: TGTGCCAGCAGTTCAAGGGGGGTTGAGACCCAGTACTTC
CDR3 protein: CASSSRGVETQYF
D gene: .
V gene: TRBV28
J gene: TRBJ2-5
clone size: .

CDR3 DNA: TGTGCCTGGAGTCTTAGGGGTAGTGGTTCCTACGAGCAGTACTTC
CDR3 protein: CAWSLRGSGSYEQYF
D gene: .
V gene: TRBV30
J gene: TRBJ2-7
clone size: once

CDR3 DNA: TGTGCCAGTAGTCCTACTAGCGGGAGGACAGTTATCTACGAGCAGTACTTC
CDR3 protein: CASSPTSGRTVIYEQYF
D gene: TRBD2
V gene: TRBV19
J gene: TRBJ2-7
clone size: .

CDR3 DNA: TGTGCCAGCTCCCGACCGGGACAGGGGGCGAGAACTGAAGCTTTCTTT
CDR3 protein: CASSRPGQGARTEAFF
D gene: TRBD1
V gene: TRBV11-2
J gene: TRBJ1-1
clone size: .

CDR3 DNA: TGCGCCAGCAGCCAAGAGGCGGGGGTGCCCTCCTACGAGCAGTACTTC
CDR3 protein: CASSQEAGVPSYEQYF
D gene: TRBD2
V gene: TRBV4-3
J gene: TRBJ2-7
clone size: .

CDR3 DNA: TGCGCCAGCCGACCTGGGGCCTCGAGTACTGAAGCTTTCTTT
CDR3 protein: CASRPGASSTEAFF
D gene: .
V gene: TRBV5-1
J gene: TRBJ1-1
clone size: .

CDR3 DNA: TGTGCCAGCAGACTCGAAAACACGGGGAACACTGAAGCTTTCTTT
CDR3 protein: CASRLENTGNTEAFF
D gene: .
V gene: TRBV5-6
J gene: TRBJ1-1
clone size: .

CDR3 DNA: TGTGCCAGCAGTCTTCCGGGGGCCGCTGAAGCTTTCTTT
CDR3 protein: CASSLPGAAEAFF
D gene: .
V gene: TRBV25-1
J gene: TRBJ1-1
clone size: .

CDR3 DNA: TGCAGCGTTTCAGGGGGCCGCGGGGTCGAGCAGTACTTC
CDR3 protein: CSVSGGRGVEQYF
D gene: TRBD1
V gene: TRBV29-1
J gene: TRBJ2-7
clone size: .

CDR3 DNA: TGCGCCAGCAGCTGGGCCACAGGGACTAGCGGAGAGACCCAGTACTTC
CDR3 protein: CASSWATGTSGETQYF
D gene: TRBD2
V gene: TRBV10-2
J gene: TRBJ2-5
clone size: .

CDR3 DNA: TGTGCCAGCAGCTCCCAGAGCGGGAGAGGAAACAATGAGCAGTTCTTC
CDR3 protein: CASSSQSGRGNNEQFF
D gene: TRBD2
V gene: TRBV11-3
J gene: TRBJ2-1
clone size: .

CDR3 DNA: TGTGCCTGGAGTGTATTGTGGAGGCGTAGTGCGGCATCTAACTATGGCTACACCTTC
CDR3 protein: CAWSVLWRRSAASNYGYTF
D gene: .
V gene: TRBV30
J gene: TRBJ1-2
clone size: .

CDR3 DNA: TGTGCCTGGAGTAGGTGGGAATCGGGTGAGCAGTTCTTC
CDR3 protein: CAWSRWESGEQFF
D gene: .
V gene: TRBV30
J gene: TRBJ2-1
clone size: .

CDR3 DNA: TGCGCCAGCAGCCGAGGAACATTAGCCTCCTACGAGCAGTACTTC
CDR3 protein: CASSRGTLASYEQYF
D gene: .
V gene: TRBV4-3
J gene: TRBJ2-7
clone size: .

CDR3 DNA: TGTGCCAGCAGCGTAGGACAGGGGGCTGACTATGGCTACACCTTC
CDR3 protein: CASSVGQGADYGYTF
D gene: TRBD1
V gene: TRBV9
J gene: TRBJ1-2
clone size: .

CDR3 DNA: TGTGCCAGCAGCCCGGGGGGCATAAGCGGGAGGAGGTACAATGAGCAGTTCTTC
CDR3 protein: CASSPGGISGRRYNEQFF
D gene: TRBD2
V gene: TRBV7-8
J gene: TRBJ2-1
clone size: .

CDR3 DNA: TGTGCCAGTAGTATCCAGGCGGCGAACACTGAAGCTTTCTTT
CDR3 protein: CASSIQAANTEAFF
D gene: .
V gene: TRBV19
J gene: TRBJ1-1
clone size: .

CDR3 DNA: TGTGCCAGCAGTGAAGGAGGTAACTACAATGAGCAGTTCTTC
CDR3 protein: CASSEGGNYNEQFF
D gene: .
V gene: TRBV28
J gene: TRBJ2-1
clone size: .

CDR3 DNA: TGTGCCAGCAGCTTTACTAGGGACACCTTTGGAGAACAGTACTTC
CDR3 protein: CASSFTRDTFGEQYF
D gene: .
V gene: TRBV11-3
J gene: TRBJ2-7
clone size: .

CDR3 DNA: TGTGCCAGCAGTGTTCAGACTTTCTACGAGCAGTACTTC
CDR3 protein: CASSVQTFYEQYF
D gene: .
V gene: TRBV2
J gene: TRBJ2-7
clone size: .

CDR3 DNA: TGCGCCAGCAGCCTCACAGGGGGGGGTGTGGATGGCTACACCTTC
CDR3 protein: CASSLTGGGVDGYTF
D gene: TRBD1
V gene: TRBV4-1
J gene: TRBJ1-2
clone size: .

CDR3 DNA: TGTGCCAGCCGGAACCCCAACTGGAGGGTTGAAAAACTGTTTTTT
CDR3 protein: CASRNPNWRVEKLFF
D gene: .
V gene: TRBV6-1
J gene: TRBJ1-4
clone size: .

CDR3 DNA: TGTGCCAGCAGTCAGGGACAAGCCTACTATGGCTACACCTTC
CDR3 protein: CASSQGQAYYGYTF
D gene: .
V gene: TRBV2
J gene: TRBJ1-2
clone size: .

CDR3 DNA: TGTGCCAGTAGTATTCGTCGCTGGAGTCCCCGAAACACCGGGGAGCTGTTTTTT
CDR3 protein: CASSIRRWSPRNTGELFF
D gene: .
V gene: TRBV19
J gene: TRBJ2-2
clone size: .

CDR3 DNA: TGTGCCAGCAGTTTTAGCGGGGACGGACATCAAGAGACCCAGTACTTC
CDR3 protein: CASSFSGDGHQETQYF
D gene: TRBD2
V gene: TRBV28
J gene: TRBJ2-5
clone size: once

CDR3 DNA: TGTGCCAGCAGCCCCGACTCCTGGGCCTACGAGCAGTACTTC
CDR3 protein: CASSPDSWAYEQYF
D gene: .
V gene: TRBV7-9
J gene: TRBJ2-7
clone size: .

CDR3 DNA: TGTGCCAGCACCGGGGAAACAGATACGCAGTATTTT
CDR3 protein: CASTGETDTQYF
D gene: .
V gene: TRBV7-9
J gene: TRBJ2-3
clone size: .

CDR3 DNA: TGCGCCAGCAGTGAGTTTTGGACTAGCGGGGATTACAATGAGCAGTTCTTC
CDR3 protein: CASSEFWTSGDYNEQFF
D gene: TRBD2
V gene: TRBV10-1
J gene: TRBJ2-1
clone size: .

CDR3 DNA: TGTGCCAGCCTAGCGGGGGCTAGCACAGATACGCAGTATTTT
CDR3 protein: CASLAGASTDTQYF
D gene: TRBD2
V gene: TRBV6-1
J gene: TRBJ2-3
clone size: .

CDR3 DNA: TGTGCCAGCAGCCAGCTACGGTTCGGGGAAGAGACCCAGTACTTC
CDR3 protein: CASSQLRFGEETQYF
D gene: .
V gene: TRBV7-2
J gene: TRBJ2-5
clone size: few

CDR3 DNA: TGTGCCAGCAGCCCCAGGGAGGGGTGGTCGCGGGAGGGCGAGCAGTACTTC
CDR3 protein: CASSPREGWSREGEQYF
D gene: TRBD2
V gene: TRBV7-2
J gene: TRBJ2-7
clone size: .

CDR3 DNA: TGTGCCAGCTCACCAGAGGACTTAGGGGTTACCCAGTACTTC
CDR3 protein: CASSPEDLGVTQYF
D gene: .
V gene: TRBV18
J gene: TRBJ2-5
clone size: .

CDR3 DNA: TGTGCCAGCAGTCCAGGGTTCCACGAGCAGTACTTC
CDR3 protein: CASSPGFHEQYF
D gene: .
V gene: TRBV27
J gene: TRBJ2-7
clone size: .

CDR3 DNA: TGCGCCAGCAGCCTCCAGGGGGGTTACGAGCAGTACTTC
CDR3 protein: CASSLQGGYEQYF
D gene: .
V gene: TRBV5-1
J gene: TRBJ2-7
clone size: .

CDR3 DNA: TGTGCCAGCAGCTCGGATTCGGCCCGCGAGCAGTACTTC
CDR3 protein: CASSSDSAREQYF
D gene: .
V gene: TRBV11-3
J gene: TRBJ2-7
clone size: .

CDR3 DNA: TGTGCCAGCAGCCACTCCCTGTGGAGGGGGCCTGTCCAAGAGACCCAGTACTTC
CDR3 protein: CASSHSLWRGPVQETQYF
D gene: .
V gene: TRBV11-3
J gene: TRBJ2-5
clone size: .

CDR3 DNA: TGTGCCAGCAGCTTTGGCAGAGTAGTACGGCAGTTCTTC
CDR3 protein: CASSFGRVVRQFF
D gene: .
V gene: TRBV7-9
J gene: TRBJ2-1
clone size: .

CDR3 DNA: TGTGCCAGCTCACCCCCGAGTAGCGTCACCTACGAGCAGTACTTC
CDR3 protein: CASSPPSSVTYEQYF
D gene: .
V gene: TRBV18
J gene: TRBJ2-7
clone size: .

CDR3 DNA: TGTGCCTCCGCGGGACTAGCGGGAGGTAAGGAGCAGTACTTC
CDR3 protein: CASAGLAGGKEQYF
D gene: TRBD2
V gene: TRBV2
J gene: TRBJ2-7
clone size: .

CDR3 DNA: TGTGCCAGCTCATCCCGGGTAGCGGGAGATCTCACAGATACGCAGTATTTT
CDR3 protein: CASSSRVAGDLTDTQYF
D gene: TRBD2
V gene: TRBV18
J gene: TRBJ2-3
clone size: .